This passage covers 30 T cell receptor beta chains from one sample sequenced in a study of T-cell memory formation after mild COVID-19. TCRdb itself ran the 5' RACE reads through MiXCR, one entry per CDR3 protein. Seen here are 58,000 or so distinct CDR3 sequences, around a quarter observed once, and the top ten hold approximately 39%. Sequencing input: PBMCs or a T cell subset sorted from them (not recorded which). Receptor source: a man between 18 and 29 years old who had mild COVID-19 (a few samples of this study predate the infection). Cell type and time point are not known.

V and J are TRBV20-1 and TRBJ1-1, with a tentative D call TRBD1 (6 bases). In germline, CDR1 is DFQATT, CDR2 SNEGSKA (reference sequence). The V and J ends lost 6 bases and 7 bases respectively, with 15 bases between them. CDR3 length equals 12 residues. The CDR3 reads CSAQTRTVEAFF. The CDR3 DNA is TGCAGTGCCCAGACCCGGACAGTTGAAGCTTTCTTT.

This clonotype has more than one count but fewer than ten. The V and J genes are TRBV19 and TRBJ2-2; 9 bases line up with TRBD1. Germline CDR1 and CDR2: LNHDA and SQIVND (reference sequence). This CDR3 is built from 14 residues. Trimming took 6 bases from V and 3 from J; bases not matched to a gene: 2. CDR3 protein: CASRWTGDTGELFF. The DNA for the CDR3 is TGTGCCAGTAGATGGACAGGGGACACCGGGGAGCTGTTTTTT.

CDR3 sequence reads: CSDSQGDAFF. The CDR3 coding sequence is TGCAGCGATTCTCAGGGTGATGCTTTCTTT. V and J are TRBV29-1 and TRBJ1-1, with D tentatively TRBD1 (5 bases). This CDR3 contains 10 residues. V shed 7 bases and J shed 11 bases, with 14 bases lying between them. The germline gives CDR1 SQVTM, CDR2 ANQGSEA.

This clonotype was counted only a few times. The genes are TRBV7-6 and TRBJ2-3; no definite D call. V lost 2 bases and J 2 bases, leaving 14 bases between the germline ends. The CDR3 has 16 amino acids. From germline, CDR1 is SGHVS and CDR2 FNYEAQ. The CDR3 region is CASSLRARRVTDTQYF. CDR3 in DNA: TGTGCCAGCAGCTTAAGGGCTCGGAGAGTCACAGATACGCAGTATTTT.

The CDR3 bases are TGTGCCAGCAGCTTAGAACGTCCGGACAGTTGGGTCGGGGAGCTGTTTTTT. It codes for CASSLERPDSWVGELFF. This chain joins TRBV7-6 and TRBJ2-2, with D maybe TRBD1 (6 bases). This CDR3 comprises 17 residues. Trimming pared 1 base from V and 7 bases from J, leaving 19 bases between. The germline gives CDR1 SGHVS, CDR2 FNYEAQ.

This rearrangement joins TRBV7-2 to TRBJ2-3; D is possibly TRBD2 (7 bases). The CDR3 covers 17 residues. CDR1 SGHTA and CDR2 FQGNSA come from the germline V gene. The V end lost 3 bases, the J end lost 2 bases, and 18 bases lay between the germline ends. CDR3 coding DNA: TGTGCCAGCAGCTTTATAGGGGGGGCGAGATTCACAGATACGCAGTATTTT. Its protein product is CASSFIGGARFTDTQYF.

The rearrangement links TRBV4-3 to TRBJ2-3; TRBD2 matches 9 bases. The CDR3 contains 21 residues. Germline values: CDR1 LGHNA, CDR2 YSLEER. J was trimmed by 3 bases and V by 0 bases; bases with no gene match: 19. This CDR3 reads CASSQETLRRRPSGETDTQYF. CDR3 in DNA: TGCGCCAGCAGCCAAGAAACCCTTCGGCGGCGCCCTAGCGGGGAAACAGATACGCAGTATTTT.

The chain has TRBV12-3 or TRBV12-4 and TRBJ2-5; D gene uncertain. TRBJ2-1 explains the end of the DNA better; the J call may be wrong. The CDR3 runs to 11 residues. As DNA, the CDR3 is TGTGCCAGCAGTTTATTTGATGAGCAGTTCTTC. It translates to CASSLFDEQFF.

This clonotype was seen a handful of times. V usage is TRBV10-3 and J usage is TRBJ2-2, with no clear D. In germline, CDR1 is ENHRY, CDR2 SYGVKD. The V gene lost 0 bases and the J gene lost 4 bases, with 12 bases spanning the gap. The CDR3 spans 16 residues. The CDR3 DNA reads TGTGCCATCAGTGAGTCAGAAGGTCGGGTCACCGGGGAGCTGTTTTTT. This encodes CAISESEGRVTGELFF.

The V call is TRBV27, the J call TRBJ1-3, with 7 bases fitting TRBD1. The germline V gene encodes CDR1 MNHEY and CDR2 SMNVEV (reference sequence). CDR3 size: 15 residues. The trim removed 4 bases at V and 0 bases at J, leaving 3 bases unmatched. The CDR3 loop reads CASSSGQDSGNTIYF. The CDR3 DNA sequence: TGTGCCAGCAGTTCCGGACAGGACTCTGGAAACACCATATATTTT.

J is TRBJ2-1 and V is TRBV19; 9 bases are a match to TRBD2. Germline-derived CDR1 and CDR2 are LNHDA and SQIVND (reference sequence). This CDR3 is 16 amino acids long. V lost 4 bases, J lost 8 bases, and 12 bases stayed unmatched. The CDR3 protein is CASSRTSARAVDEQFF. In nucleotides, the CDR3 is TGTGCCAGTAGTAGGACTAGCGCCCGGGCCGTCGATGAGCAGTTCTTC.

The chain joins TRBV27 to TRBJ1-5; D uncertain. The CDR3 has 17 amino acids. CDR1 MNHEY and CDR2 SMNVEV come from the germline V gene (reference sequence). V lost 7 bases and J lost 1, with 20 bases in between. CDR3 coding DNA: TGTGCCAGCACGGCATTCGGACCTCATATCAGCAATCAGCCCCAGCATTTT. It is translated as CASTAFGPHISNQPQHF.

The chain couples TRBV5-1 to TRBJ2-3, with TRBD1 matching over 10 bases. The CDR3 covers 17 residues. CDR1 is SGHRS and CDR2 is YFSETQ in the germline V gene. V trimming: 3 bases; J trimming: 6 bases; junction bases outside the gene matches: 13. In DNA, the CDR3 is TGCGCCAGCAGCTCGGCATCCCCCGGGACAGGGGTGGATACGCAGTATTTT. Translation gives CASSSASPGTGVDTQYF.

This clonotype was observed a few times. The chain employs TRBV4-1 and TRBJ2-3; TRBD1 is a possible D gene (6 bases). This CDR3 spans 14 amino acids. V lost 6 bases and J 4 bases, leaving 14 bases between the germline ends. Germline loops: CDR1 MGHRA, CDR2 YSYEKL. The CDR3 DNA is TGCGCCAGCAGACAGGGATTTGATTCAGATACGCAGTATTTT. Amino acid sequence: CASRQGFDSDTQYF.

This clonotype occurred once. One end of the junction does not line up with germline, which may come from a read error. For the CDR3, the DNA is TGTGCCAGCAGCCCGGGACAGGGGGAGAGGAATGAGCTGTTCTTC. This encodes CASSPGQGERNELFF. The V call is TRBV13, the J call TRBJ2-1, with TRBD1 matching 11 bases. The length of the CDR3 is 15 residues. CDR1 is PRHDT and CDR2 is FYEKMQ in the germline V gene (reference sequence).

This chain connects TRBV11-2 to TRBJ2-2; D is unclear. Per the germline V gene, CDR1 is SGHAT and CDR2 is FQNNGV. This CDR3 spans 14 amino acids. Trimming shortened V by 1 base and J by 6 bases, and 9 bases separated the two germline ends. The CDR3 sequence: CASSLGRMAGELFF. The DNA of the CDR3 is TGTGCCAGCAGCTTAGGACGGATGGCCGGGGAGCTGTTTTTT.

The genes are TRBV6-2 or TRBV6-3 and TRBJ2-7; D may be TRBD2 (5 bases). The V end lost 6 bases, the J end lost 3 bases, and 12 bases lay between the germline ends. The CDR3 sequence is 13 residues long. Per germline, CDR1 MNHEY and CDR2 SVGEGT. CDR3 sequence: CASSPRTGYEQYF. In nucleotides, the CDR3 is TGTGCCAGCAGCCCTCGGACTGGCTACGAGCAGTACTTC.

The chain couples TRBV7-6 to TRBJ1-3; a weak D match, TRBD1 (6 bases). The CDR3 is made up of 15 amino acids. Germline loops: CDR1 SGHVS, CDR2 FNYEAQ. V lost 4 bases, J lost 4 bases, and 14 bases lay in between. CDR3 amino acids: CASSYGTTGGNTIYF. The CDR3 bases are TGTGCCAGCAGCTACGGGACAACGGGCGGAAACACCATATATTTT.

This clonotype came up a few times. This CDR3 is CASSFSRAAEAFF. The CDR3 DNA reads as TGTGCCAGCAGCTTTAGCAGGGCCGCTGAAGCTTTCTTT. The chain carries TRBV11-2 and TRBJ1-1, with a tentative D call TRBD1 (5 bases). Trimming took 3 bases from V and 6 from J, leaving 11 bases between them. The CDR3 covers 13 residues. Germline lookup yields CDR1 SGHAT and CDR2 FQNNGV.

The sample holds one count of this clonotype. The chain recombines TRBV7-2 with TRBJ1-5; D is ambiguous. Germline lookup yields CDR1 SGHTA and CDR2 FQGNSA. V was pared by 1 base and J by 1 base, with 8 bases between. The CDR3 loop spans 15 amino acids. This CDR3 reads CASSLGGGSNQPQHF. The CDR3 DNA follows: TGTGCCAGCAGCTTAGGAGGAGGCAGCAATCAGCCCCAGCATTTT. The full variable domain, in which reference TRBV7-2 and TRBJ1-5 provide the parts outside the CDR3, is GAGVSQSPSNKVTEKGKDVELRCDPISGHTALYWYRQSLGQGLEFLIYFQGNSAPDKSGLPSDRFSAERTGGSVSTLTIQRTQQEDSAVYLCASSLGGGSNQPQHFGDGTRLSIL.

V is TRBV3-1 and J is TRBJ2-3; unclear D gene. In germline, CDR1 is LGHDT, CDR2 YNNKEL (reference sequence). V lost 4 bases, J lost 2 bases, and 10 bases lay in between. The CDR3 contains 14 residues. The CDR3, as DNA: TGTGCCAGCAGCCCCCCGGGTCTCACAGATACGCAGTATTTT. Residues: CASSPPGLTDTQYF.

The gene calls are TRBV13 and TRBJ1-1; 9 bases agree with TRBD1. The CDR3 sequence is 19 residues long. V shed 3 bases and J 1 base; nucleotides not matched to a gene: 15. Looked up from germline, CDR1 is PRHDT and CDR2 is FYEKMQ (reference sequence). For the CDR3, the DNA is TGTGCCAGCAGCTTGCCGGACAGGGGTAAAATCGGTGGGAACACTGAAGCTTTCTTT. Residues: CASSLPDRGKIGGNTEAFF.

This clonotype occurred a few times. The chain is built from TRBV4-3 and TRBJ2-2; D is perhaps TRBD2 (5 bases). Trimming shortened V by 4 bases and J by 5 bases, and 11 bases separated the two germline ends. Germline values: CDR1 LGHNA, CDR2 YSLEER. This CDR3 contains 14 residues. This chain's CDR3 is CASSPGEITGELFF. CDR3 sequence (DNA): TGCGCCAGCAGCCCTGGGGAGATAACCGGGGAGCTGTTTTTT.

In its sample, this clonotype was seen a few times. The J gene is TRBJ2-1, the V gene TRBV10-3, with D possibly matching TRBD1 (5 bases). The CDR3 is 16 amino acids. With 2 bases removed from V and 7 bases from J, the gap between germline ends came to 18 bases. Looked up from germline, CDR1 is ENHRY and CDR2 is SYGVKD. The CDR3 here is CAISEPDIPTMNEQFF. DNA for the CDR3: TGTGCCATCAGTGAGCCGGACATCCCAACGATGAATGAGCAGTTCTTC.

This clonotype was detected a few times. The V and J genes are TRBV7-9 and TRBJ2-3; D remains unclear. This CDR3 has 12 amino acids. The germline V gene encodes CDR1 SEHNR and CDR2 FQNEAQ (reference sequence). Trimming cost V 6 bases and J 5 bases, with 9 bases left between them. The DNA of the CDR3 is TGTGCCAGCAGTTCTTACCTAGATACGCAGTATTTT. It is translated as CASSSYLDTQYF. Together with reference TRBV7-9 and TRBJ2-3, the CDR3 gives the full variable domain: DTGVSQNPRHKITKRGQNVTFRCDPISEHNRLYWYRQTLGQGPEFLTYFQNEAQLEKSRLLSDRFSAERPKGSFSTLEIQRTEQGDSAMYLCASSSYLDTQYFGPGTRLTVL.

This clonotype was detected a few times. This chain joins TRBV10-3 and TRBJ2-6; TRBD1 or TRBD2 may be the D gene (5 bases each). Germline-derived CDR1 and CDR2 are ENHRY and SYGVKD. The CDR3 totals 15 residues. The V gene lost 10 bases and the J gene lost 4 bases, with 17 bases spanning the gap. Written as DNA, the CDR3 is TGTGCCAGCACACGGGGCGAGGCCGGGGCCAACGTCCTGACTTTC. Residues: CASTRGEAGANVLTF.

This clonotype was counted ten times or more. The CDR3 is CASSSPVTSGQETQYF. The CDR3 bases are TGTGCCAGCAGTTCGCCCGTGACTAGCGGCCAAGAGACCCAGTACTTC. J is TRBJ2-5 and V is TRBV12-3 or TRBV12-4; TRBD2 matches at 9 bases. Unmatched junction bases numbered 7, after V lost 4 bases and J lost 1 base. This CDR3 contains 16 residues.

The rearrangement uses TRBV20-1 and TRBJ1-1; D remains ambiguous. V dropped 1 base and J dropped 1 base, with 13 bases sitting between them. The CDR3 spans 15 residues. Germline lookup yields CDR1 DFQATT and CDR2 SNEGSKA (reference sequence). CDR3 nucleotide sequence: TGCAGTGCTAGAGGGGAGCGCCAGACGAACACTGAAGCTTTCTTT. Protein sequence: CSARGERQTNTEAFF.

This clonotype was counted at least ten times. The chain carries TRBV20-1 and TRBJ2-7, with D possibly matching TRBD2 (5 bases). There are 14 residues in the CDR3. CDR1 and CDR2 (germline): DFQATT, SNEGSKA (reference sequence). Trimming shortened V by 3 bases and J by 4 bases, and 16 bases separated the two germline ends. The CDR3 sequence is CSARASGIKYEQYV. The CDR3 DNA follows: TGCAGTGCTAGGGCCTCCGGGATCAAATACGAGCAGTACGTC.

This clonotype has a handful of counts. This chain joins TRBV6-5 and TRBJ2-7, with 9 bases fitting TRBD1. V shed 2 bases, J shed 4 bases, and the junction held 3 bases outside the gene matches. Germline CDR1 and CDR2: MNHEY and SVGAGI. This CDR3 is 14 amino acids long. The CDR3 sequence is CASSYGTGKYEQYF. The CDR3 nucleotides are TGTGCCAGCAGTTACGGGACAGGGAAATACGAGCAGTACTTC.